This T cell receptor beta chain was documented in a study of T cell repertoires in cytomegalovirus infection. Using its own MiXCR run on the reads, TCRdb lists one record per CDR3 protein. Of approximately 170,000 distinct CDR3 sequences in the sample, more than 15% were seen once. This CDR3 spans 14 amino acids. Germline V gives CDR1 MNHEY, CDR2 SVGEGT. Trimming shortened V by 10 bases and J by 1 base, and 14 bases separated the two germline ends. This clonotype was sampled from a human donor in good health (CMV status not recorded). Some clones in this sample may be carry-over from other donors' samples. The chain carries TRBV6-2 or TRBV6-3 and TRBJ2-1; D unresolved. The sequencing input was CD8+ T cells from PBMCs. The CDR3 sequence: CATREVGSYNEQFF. The CDR3, as DNA: TGTGCCACCCGTGAGGTGGGTTCCTACAATGAGCAGTTCTTC.